Shown below are 30 T cell receptor beta chains from a single sample sequenced in a study of kidney transplant recipient with SARS-CoV-2 infection. From the reads, TCRdb called clonotypes with MiXCR, one entry per CDR3 protein. In the table there are approximately 250,000 distinct CDR3 sequences, less than 35% of which are singletons. Here the sequenced sample was a blood sample, taken at baseline and between days 110 and 120 from a kidney transplant recipient. All receptors derive from a male patient in his thirties who had COVID-19 and was a kidney transplant recipient. A share of the T cells may be of graft donor origin.

This clonotype was counted many times. The chain recombines TRBV16 with TRBJ2-7; weak D call: TRBD1 (5 bases). The CDR3 consists of 13 residues. V dropped 5 bases and J dropped 3 bases, with 11 bases sitting between them. The germline gives CDR1 KGHSY, CDR2 FQNENV. As DNA, the CDR3 is TGTGCCAGCAGCGTTGACAGAAACTACGAGCAGTACTTC. This sequence encodes CASSVDRNYEQYF.

This clonotype was found a few times. This sequence joins TRBV6-2 or TRBV6-3 and TRBJ2-5, with a tentative D call TRBD2 (7 bases). The CDR3 runs 14 residues. The V end lost 7 bases, the J end lost 6 bases, and 18 bases lay between the germline ends. In germline, CDR1 is MNHEY, CDR2 SVGEGT. This chain's CDR3 is CASTMGGGHQTQYF. CDR3 nucleotide sequence: TGTGCCAGCACGATGGGGGGGGGACACCAGACCCAGTACTTC.

Of note for this clonotype: A much larger clone differs from this one at a single base, so this may be a read error. The V gene is TRBV4-2, the J gene TRBJ2-3; perhaps TRBD2 as D (6 bases). This CDR3 comprises 19 residues. V was cut by 0 bases and J by 5 bases, with 24 bases left in between. Germline loops: CDR1 LGHNA, CDR2 YNFKEQ. CDR3: CASSQEEWLDNGSIDTQYF. In DNA form, the CDR3 reads TGTGCCAGCAGCCAAGAAGAATGGCTGGACAACGGGAGTATAGATACGCAGTATTTT.

Regarding this clonotype: A read error may explain this, as a much larger clone is one base away. The V and J genes are TRBV8-2 and TRBJ2-6; TRBD1 is taken as the D call from the table, unchecked against the DNA. TRBV8-2 is tagged as a pseudogene. The CDR3 has 17 amino acids. CDR3 in amino acids: CGTRERVTQSRANVLTF. As DNA, the CDR3 is TGTGGCACTAGGGAGAGGGTAACACAAAGTCGGGCCAACGTCCTGACTTTC.

Points on this clonotype: This may stem from a read error, because a much larger clone lies one nucleotide away. The chain uses TRBV3-1 and TRBJ2-5, with a weak D call TRBD2 (5 bases). The length of the CDR3 is 17 residues. In germline, CDR1 is LGHDT, CDR2 YNNKEL (reference sequence). The CDR3 nucleotides read TGTGCCGGCAGCCTAGCCACTCCCATTTCTTTCTCTGAGACCCAGTACTTC. Its translation: CAGSLATPISFSETQYF.

About this clonotype: Given a much more abundant clone one base away, this may be a read error. The chain recombines TRBV12-3 or TRBV12-4 with TRBJ1-3; TRBD1 aligns across 9 bases. The CDR3 is 16 amino acids. V was clipped by 5 bases and J by 4 bases; unmatched bases: 9. The CDR3 DNA reads TGTGCCAGCAGTGATACACAGGGGGCGCCGGGAAACACCATATATTTT. Protein: CASSDTQGAPGNTIYF.

This clonotype was observed a single time. A read error is possible here, since a much larger clone lies one base away. V is TRBV5-4 and J is TRBJ1-4; tentative D call: TRBD1 (5 bases). The V gene lost 6 bases and the J gene lost 4 bases, with 16 bases spanning the gap. The CDR3 is 15 amino acids. Germline CDR1 is SGHNT and CDR2 is YYREEE (reference sequence). The chain's CDR3 is CASNWGTGGNEKLFF. CDR3 bases: TGTGCCAGCAACTGGGGGACGGGGGGTAATGAAAAACTGTTTTTT.

Concerning this clonotype: Because the CDR3 is missing its conserved closing phenylalanine or tryptophan, this is likely a read error. The V gene is TRBV20-1, the J gene TRBJ1-1; weak D call: TRBD1 (5 bases). This CDR3 is built from 11 residues. Looked up from germline, CDR1 is DFQATT and CDR2 is SNEGSKA (reference sequence). Trimming took 2 bases from V and 11 from J, leaving 12 bases between them. Here the CDR3 reads CSARTRGSAFL. CDR3 nucleotide sequence: TGCAGTGCTAGAACGAGGGGCTCGGCTTTCCTT.

The rearrangement joins TRBV7-9 to TRBJ2-5, with D possibly matching TRBD2 (6 bases). Trimming removed 5 bases at V and 5 bases at J, with 15 bases between. Germline CDR1 is SEHNR and CDR2 is FQNEAQ (reference sequence). The CDR3 is made up of 14 amino acids. The CDR3 protein is CASSPTRGSETQYF. CDR3 nucleotide sequence: TGTGCCAGCAGCCCCACTCGGGGGTCTGAGACCCAGTACTTC. The variable domain in full, completed from reference TRBV7-9 and TRBJ2-5, reads DTGVSQNPRHKITKRGQNVTFRCDPISEHNRLYWYRQTLGQGPEFLTYFQNEAQLEKSRLLSDRFSAERPKGSFSTLEIQRTEQGDSAMYLCASSPTRGSETQYFGPGTRLLVL.

This clonotype showed up just once. This may stem from a read error, because a much larger clone lies one nucleotide away. The V call is TRBV29-1, the J call TRBJ1-1; D might be TRBD1 (6 bases). Per germline, CDR1 SQVTM and CDR2 ANQGSEA. V lost 7 bases, J lost 10 bases, and 16 bases lay in between. This CDR3 is 11 amino acids long. Here the CDR3 DNA reads TGCAGCGCTCTTGGGGGCCTACGAGCTTTCTTT. Its translation is CSALGGLRAFF. Filled out from reference TRBV29-1 and TRBJ1-1, the complete variable domain reads SAVISQKPSRDICQRGTSLTIQCQVDSQVTMMFWYRQQPGQSLTLIATANQGSEATYESGFVIDKFPISRPNLTFSTLTVSNMSPEDSSIYLCSALGGLRAFFGQGTRLTVV.

This clonotype was seen a few times. The chain couples TRBV24-1 to TRBJ1-2; D gene unclear. The CDR3 runs 17 residues. With 6 bases removed from V and 4 bases from J, the gap between germline ends came to 23 bases. CDR1 KGHDR and CDR2 SFDVKD come from the germline V gene. CDR3 residues: CATSRRYSTRKTYGYTF. The CDR3 coding sequence is TGTGCCACCAGTCGACGATATAGTACCAGAAAGACCTATGGCTACACCTTC.

The chain uses TRBV2 and TRBJ2-5; 11 positions agree with TRBD1. After removal of 5 bases from V and 5 bases from J, the junction contained 7 bases not matched to a gene. Germline CDR1 is SNHLY and CDR2 is FYNNEI. The CDR3 contains 15 residues. CDR3: CASSPGDRGRETQYF. The CDR3 DNA sequence: TGTGCCAGCAGTCCTGGGGACAGGGGGAGGGAGACCCAGTACTTC.

Comments on this clonotype: This may arise from a read error, as a much more abundant clone is one base away. The chain has TRBV6-4 and TRBJ1-4, with 7 bases aligning to TRBD1. The CDR3 contains 20 residues. Germline V gene data show CDR1 as MRHNA and CDR2 as SNTAGT. The junction had 15 bases not matched to a gene; V was cut back by 2 bases and J by 0 bases. CDR3 coding DNA: TGTGCCAGCAGTGACCTCCACCGGGACAGACTAGTTGCAACTAATGAAAAACTGTTTTTT. This sequence encodes CASSDLHRDRLVATNEKLFF.

This clonotype was recorded at least ten times. V gene TRBV6-1 combines with J gene TRBJ1-5; 11 nucleotides match TRBD1. CDR3 size: 18 residues. With V trimmed by 5 bases and J by 2 bases, 11 bases remained unmatched. Germline CDR1 reads MNHNS; CDR2 reads SASEGT. The CDR3: CASSPSDRGLMGNQPQHF. In nucleotides, the CDR3 is TGTGCCAGCAGTCCATCGGACAGGGGGCTTATGGGCAATCAGCCCCAGCATTTT.

There are many counts of this clonotype. The chain employs TRBV27 and TRBJ2-5; D not resolved. CDR1 and CDR2 from the germline V gene are MNHEY and SMNVEV (reference sequence). Trimming stripped 2 bases from V and 3 bases from J, with 7 bases between. The CDR3 is 13 amino acids. CDR3 sequence (DNA): TGTGCCAGCAGTTTACAGGCCAAAGAGACCCAGTACTTC. It encodes CASSLQAKETQYF.

In this sample, this clonotype turned up many times. The chain uses TRBV24-1 and TRBJ2-1; weak D call: TRBD2 (5 bases). There are 16 residues in the CDR3. Deletions cut 0 bases from V and 6 bases from J, with 14 bases between. CDR1 and CDR2 from the germline V gene are KGHDR and SFDVKD. In DNA form, the CDR3 reads TGTGCCACCAGTGATTTGGGGCTAGCCGGGGTCAATGAGCAGTTCTTC. Its translation: CATSDLGLAGVNEQFF.

The chain is built from TRBV4-1 and TRBJ2-3; D ambiguous. CDR1 is MGHRA and CDR2 is YSYEKL in the germline V gene. V dropped 4 bases and J dropped 2 bases, with 16 bases sitting between them. This CDR3 comprises 16 residues. The CDR3 here is CASSPQASRLTDTQYF. The CDR3 DNA reads TGCGCCAGCAGCCCGCAAGCGAGCCGCCTCACAGATACGCAGTATTTT.

This clonotype was counted ten times or more. As DNA, the CDR3 is TGTGCCAGCAGCTTATGCATTTCAGCTCGAAAGACCTATGGCTACACCTTC. This encodes CASSLCISARKTYGYTF. V is TRBV7-4 and J is TRBJ1-2; D is unclear. Germline values: CDR1 SGHVT, CDR2 SQSDAQ. The CDR3 length is 17 residues. Trimming cost V 2 bases and J 4 bases, with 20 bases left between them.

Only a few counts were recorded for this clonotype. The chain is built from TRBV12-3 or TRBV12-4 and TRBJ1-1, with 7 bases fitting TRBD1. With V trimmed by 6 bases and J by 2 bases, 9 bases remained unmatched. The CDR3 is 15 amino acids. The CDR3 loop is CASSSGTVPNTEAFF. The CDR3 DNA reads as TGTGCCAGCAGCTCCGGGACAGTGCCAAACACTGAAGCTTTCTTT.

Comments on this clonotype: Just one base apart from a much larger clone, this may be a read error. This rearrangement joins TRBV11-2 to TRBJ2-5, with D possibly being TRBD1 or TRBD2 (5 bases each). The CDR3 has 16 amino acids. CDR1 is SGHAT, CDR2 FQNNGV, per germline. V was trimmed by 1 base and J by 8 bases, leaving 20 bases between them. Here the CDR3 reads CASSLGLTEGGTTQYF. CDR3 nucleotides: TGTGCCAGCAGCTTAGGCCTGACAGAGGGCGGTACAACCCAGTACTTC. The entire variable domain, with the rest obtained from reference TRBV11-2 and TRBJ2-5, is as follows: EAGVAQSPRYKIIEKRQSVAFWCNPISGHATLYWYQQILGQGPKLLIQFQNNGVVDDSQLPKDRFSAERLKGVDSTLKIQPAKLEDSAVYLCASSLGLTEGGTTQYFGPGTRLLVL.

About this clonotype: This may arise from a read error, as a much more abundant clone is one base away. The gene calls are TRBV27 and TRBJ2-1, with 7 bases fitting TRBD1. Trimming cost V 11 bases and J 6 bases; bases outside gene matches: 7. The CDR3 totals 12 residues. The V gene's germline CDR1 is MNHEY and CDR2 SMNVEV (reference sequence). Here the CDR3 DNA reads TGTGCCGCCAAGGGGGCCAGCAATGAGCAGTTCTTC. Its protein product is CAAKGASNEQFF.

This clonotype was counted at least ten times. The chain combines TRBV28 with TRBJ2-7; no clear D gene. V shed 6 bases and J shed 2 bases, with 11 bases lying between them. There are 13 residues in the CDR3. In germline, CDR1 is MDHEN, CDR2 SYDVKM. The CDR3 coding sequence is TGTGCCAGCAGATTAGACGGAGCCTACGAGCAGTACTTC. This translates into CASRLDGAYEQYF.

This clonotype was detected ten times or more. The rearrangement links TRBV6-5 to TRBJ2-7; possible D gene TRBD1, 5 bases. The germline V gene has CDR1 MNHEY and CDR2 SVGAGI. Trimming removed 7 bases at V and 3 bases at J, with 13 bases between. The CDR3 has 13 amino acids. Written as DNA, the CDR3 is TGTGCCAGCATGGTGGCAGGGATCTACGAGCAGTACTTC. As protein: CASMVAGIYEQYF.

This clonotype appeared many times. The CDR3 here is CASTQLSVRKTYGYTF. The DNA for the CDR3 is TGCGCCAGCACCCAGTTATCGGTTCGAAAGACCTATGGCTACACCTTC. V usage is TRBV5-1 and J usage is TRBJ1-2; D gene ambiguous. This CDR3 is built from 16 residues. Germline-derived CDR1 and CDR2 are SGHRS and YFSETQ. V dropped 6 bases and J dropped 4 bases, with 22 bases sitting between them.

On this clonotype itself: A junction boundary mismatches the germline segment, possibly from a read error. CDR3 sequence: CASSPFSGGNRNERFF. CDR3 sequence (DNA): TGCGCCAGCAGCCCCTTTAGCGGGGGGAACCGCAATGAGCGGTTCTTC. The genes are TRBV4-3 and TRBJ2-1; 10 bases agree with TRBD2. From germline, CDR1 is LGHNA and CDR2 YSLEER. The CDR3 has 16 residues.

Of note for this clonotype: A read error is possible here, since a much larger clone lies one base away. The CDR3 DNA follows: TGTGCCTGGAACGGCAGGGGGAGGGATAGGACTAATGAAAAACTGCTTTTT. This codes for CAWNGRGRDRTNEKLLF. This sequence joins TRBV30 and TRBJ1-4, with TRBD1 identical over 7 bases. Germline V gene sequence: CDR1 GTSNPN, CDR2 SVGIG (reference sequence). This CDR3 has 17 amino acids.

This clonotype appeared a few times. A read error is possible here, since a much larger clone lies one base away. The chain combines TRBV7-3 with TRBJ2-5; D not resolved. CDR1 is SGHTA, CDR2 FQGTGA, per germline. The length of the CDR3 is 13 residues. V was shortened by 1 base and J by 1 base, with 4 bases between the two germline ends. CDR3 nucleotide sequence: TGTGCCAGCAGCTTAAACTCCCAAGAGACCCAGTACTTC. Translated, it gives CASSLNSQETQYF.

Many counts were recorded for this clonotype. The rearrangement uses TRBV18 and TRBJ2-5, with D possibly called TRBD1 or TRBD2 (6 bases each). Deletions cut 2 bases from V and 6 bases from J, with 13 bases between. There are 14 residues in the CDR3. CDR1 KGHSH and CDR2 LQKENI come from the germline V gene. The chain's CDR3 is CASSPTGAIKTQYF. In DNA form, the CDR3 reads TGTGCCAGCTCACCAACGGGGGCAATAAAGACCCAGTACTTC.

With respect to this clonotype: With a much larger clone just one base away, this may be a read error. The chain combines TRBV6-2 or TRBV6-3 with TRBJ2-1; TRBD2 matches at 8 bases. CDR3 size: 14 residues. CDR1 and CDR2 from the germline V gene are MNHEY and SVGEGT. J lost 9 bases, V lost 8 bases, and 12 bases had no gene match. CDR3 residues: CASGGSSGTSEQFF. As DNA, the CDR3 is TGTGCCAGCGGCGGGAGTAGCGGGACTAGTGAGCAGTTCTTC.

Points on this clonotype: Just one base apart from a much larger clone, this may be a read error. The chain links TRBV12-3 or TRBV12-4 to TRBJ1-1; D may be TRBD1 (6 bases). The CDR3 is made up of 13 amino acids. The CDR3 region is CDSSRDTLTEAFF. The CDR3 region has the DNA TGTGACAGCAGCCGGGACACTCTCACTGAAGCTTTCTTT.